This TCR beta chain was retrieved from a study of cytomegalovirus exposure and HLA in healthy donors. As for the study in general: Roughly 80 million unique TCRs from HLA-typed donors made up an early data release. Study observations and caveats: Most sequenced TCRs were rare (though some public TCRs occurred in many donors). Some V segments (TRBV6-2 and TRBV6-3 among them) were excluded as indistinguishable. About 150 TCR beta chains were listed as cytomegalovirus-associated.

This clone was detected only once. Its matching antigen is unknown. The germline gives CDR1 MNHEY, CDR2 SVGAGI. J lost 1 base, V lost 5 bases, and 3 bases had no gene match. The CDR3 extends over 14 amino acids. PCR involved 60 Vbeta and 13 Jbeta primers. The assay was immunoSEQ multiplex PCR, and TCRdb's table has in-frame clones only and misses some. This sample has 140,000 or so clones, with about 80% found just once. The V and J genes are TRBV6-5 and TRBJ1-2; 8 bases map to TRBD1. The sequencing sample was made of PBMCs. The TCR comes from a man aged 35 to 55 in good health and CMV-seronegative. The CDR3 nucleotides read TGTGCCAGCAGTAGACAGGGGCTTAACTATGGCTACACCTTC. Protein: CASSRQGLNYGYTF.